Given below is one T cell receptor beta chain in context. Its antigen is not known. The V end was cut by 6 bases, the J end by 8 bases, with 11 bases between. CDR3 length: 12 residues. The germline CDR1 and CDR2 sequences are MNHEY and SVGAGI. 13 Jbeta primers and 60 Vbeta primers were used for the PCR. Profiling relied on immunoSEQ multiplex PCR, and the TCRdb table lists in-frame clones only, not all of them. The data hold roughly 200,000 clones, with approximately 79% observed a single time. These data come from a study of cytomegalovirus exposure and HLA in healthy donors. Study summary: Earlier sequencing of some 170 million T cells yielded fewer than 140 million unique TCR beta sequences. Findings and caveats of the study: Association of roughly 18,000 TCR beta sequences with HLA alleles was found at 0.05 false discovery rate in a later analysis. Analyses of presence/absence relied on an assumption of roughly uniform sequencing depth across donors. The authors later found most CMV-associated TCR beta chains appeared HLA-restricted.

The sample taken for sequencing was PBMCs. The chain joins TRBV6-5 to TRBJ2-1; possibly TRBD1 for D (5 bases). The clonotype comes from a man aged 50-60 years in good health and CMV-seronegative. CDR3 nucleotide sequence: TGTGCCAGCAGCTCCAGCAGGGATGAGCAGTTCTTC. This encodes CASSSSRDEQFF.